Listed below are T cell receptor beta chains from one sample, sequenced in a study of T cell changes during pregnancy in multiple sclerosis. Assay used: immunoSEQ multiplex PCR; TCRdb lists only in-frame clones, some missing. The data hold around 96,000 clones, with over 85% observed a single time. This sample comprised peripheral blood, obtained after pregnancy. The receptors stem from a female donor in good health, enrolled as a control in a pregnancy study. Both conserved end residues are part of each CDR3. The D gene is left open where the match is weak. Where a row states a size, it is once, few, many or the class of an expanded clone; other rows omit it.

CDR3 DNA: TGTGCCAGCAGTTTAAGGGACAGGGAAATTCTCTTC; CDR3 protein: CASSLRDREILF; D gene: TRBD1; V gene: TRBV27; J gene: TRBJ2-1; clone size: NA
CDR3 DNA: TGTGCCAGCAGCCCAAGGACTAGCGGGAATGAGCAGTTCTTC; CDR3 protein: CASSPRTSGNEQFF; D gene: TRBD2; V gene: TRBV7-2; J gene: TRBJ2-1; clone size: NA
CDR3 DNA: TGTGCCAGCAGCAGGGGACTAGCGGGAGATGGAGAGACCCAGTACTTC; CDR3 protein: CASSRGLAGDGETQYF; D gene: TRBD2; V gene: TRBV7-2; J gene: TRBJ2-5; clone size: NA
CDR3 DNA: TGTGCCAGCAGTGACCCCGGACAGGGACCCGCCGGCTACACCTTC; CDR3 protein: CASSDPGQGPAGYTF; D gene: TRBD1; V gene: TRBV6-1; J gene: TRBJ1-2; clone size: NA
CDR3 DNA: TGTGCCAGCAGCCCGTCTCTAGCGGAACTAGCCAAAAACATTCAGTACTTC; CDR3 protein: CASSPSLAELAKNIQYF; D gene: TRBD2; V gene: TRBV5-6; J gene: TRBJ2-4; clone size: NA
CDR3 DNA: TGCGCCAGCATTCGGACTGGAGGCACAGATACGCAGTATTTT; CDR3 protein: CASIRTGGTDTQYF; D gene: NA; V gene: TRBV10-2; J gene: TRBJ2-3; clone size: NA
CDR3 DNA: TGTGCCAGCAGCTCACGGGAAAATCAGCCCCAGCATTTT; CDR3 protein: CASSSRENQPQHF; D gene: NA; V gene: TRBV7-6; J gene: TRBJ1-5; clone size: NA
CDR3 DNA: TGTGCCAGCAGTTACTCGACAGGGACTAATGAAAAACTGTTTTTT; CDR3 protein: CASSYSTGTNEKLFF; D gene: TRBD1; V gene: TRBV6-7; J gene: TRBJ1-4; clone size: NA
CDR3 DNA: TGCGCCAGCAGCCTGGGACTGCGAGAGACCCAGTACTTC; CDR3 protein: CASSLGLRETQYF; D gene: NA; V gene: TRBV5-1; J gene: TRBJ2-5; clone size: NA
CDR3 DNA: TGTGCCAGCAGTGAACCAGGACAGGGACGTCTGGGGGTCGGGTCCAACGTCCTGACTTTC; CDR3 protein: CASSEPGQGRLGVGSNVLTF; D gene: TRBD1; V gene: TRBV6-1; J gene: TRBJ2-6; clone size: NA
CDR3 DNA: TGTGCCAGTAGTATCTGGGAGGGGACTGAAGCTTTCTTT; CDR3 protein: CASSIWEGTEAFF; D gene: NA; V gene: TRBV19; J gene: TRBJ1-1; clone size: NA
CDR3 DNA: TGTGCGGGAGGATCCGGGTATAGCAATCAGCCCCAGCATTTT; CDR3 protein: CAGGSGYSNQPQHF; D gene: NA; V gene: TRBV28; J gene: TRBJ1-5; clone size: NA
CDR3 DNA: TGCGCCAGCAGCTTGGGGGAGGCCGTAGCCAAAAACATTCAGTACTTC; CDR3 protein: CASSLGEAVAKNIQYF; D gene: NA; V gene: TRBV5-1; J gene: TRBJ2-4; clone size: NA
CDR3 DNA: TGTGCCAGCAGTGCTTTGGTCGTCGGTTCCCCTGAAGCTTTCTTT; CDR3 protein: CASSALVVGSPEAFF; D gene: NA; V gene: TRBV2; J gene: TRBJ1-1; clone size: NA
CDR3 DNA: TGTGCCAGCAGTGAATACGGGAACGCGGGTCAGCCCCAGCATTTT; CDR3 protein: CASSEYGNAGQPQHF; D gene: NA; V gene: TRBV6-1; J gene: TRBJ1-5; clone size: NA
CDR3 DNA: TGTGCCAGCAGTTACTCGCAGGGGTACTACGAGCAGTACTTC; CDR3 protein: CASSYSQGYYEQYF; D gene: NA; V gene: TRBV6-5; J gene: TRBJ2-7; clone size: NA
CDR3 DNA: TGCGCCAGCAGCTTGGACAAGGGGGCTTCTGGGGCCAACGTCCTGACTTTC; CDR3 protein: CASSLDKGASGANVLTF; D gene: TRBD1; V gene: TRBV5-1; J gene: TRBJ2-6; clone size: NA
CDR3 DNA: TGCGCCAGCAGCCAGGGACTAGCGCCCCTCTACGAGCAGTACTTC; CDR3 protein: CASSQGLAPLYEQYF; D gene: TRBD2; V gene: TRBV4-1; J gene: TRBJ2-7; clone size: once
CDR3 DNA: TGCACCAGCAGCCAAGATCAGGGGAAAAAGGGGAGGAACACTGAAGCTTTCTTT; CDR3 protein: CTSSQDQGKKGRNTEAFF; D gene: NA; V gene: TRBV1; J gene: TRBJ1-1; clone size: NA
CDR3 DNA: TGTGCCAGCATCCTCCAGGGGGCTGGCACTGAAGCTTTCTTT; CDR3 protein: CASILQGAGTEAFF; D gene: TRBD1; V gene: TRBV2; J gene: TRBJ1-1; clone size: NA
CDR3 DNA: TGTGCCAGCAGTCCCCCGATTAGCGGGACCACAGATACGCAGTATTTT; CDR3 protein: CASSPPISGTTDTQYF; D gene: TRBD2; V gene: TRBV28; J gene: TRBJ2-3; clone size: NA
CDR3 DNA: TGTGCCAGCAGCCCTGACAGGGGCGGAGACGAGCAGTACTTC; CDR3 protein: CASSPDRGGDEQYF; D gene: TRBD1; V gene: TRBV7-9; J gene: TRBJ2-7; clone size: NA
CDR3 DNA: TGTGCCATCAGTGAGGGGACAGCTTCCGGCAGCTACGAGCAGTACTTC; CDR3 protein: CAISEGTASGSYEQYF; D gene: TRBD1; V gene: TRBV10-3; J gene: TRBJ2-7; clone size: NA
CDR3 DNA: TGTGCCAGCAGTGAGACGGTGACAGGCCGTAAGCCCCAGCATTTT; CDR3 protein: CASSETVTGRKPQHF; D gene: NA; V gene: TRBV2; J gene: TRBJ1-5; clone size: few
CDR3 DNA: TGTGCCAGCAGTTGGTCTAGCGGGAGTTATGTTGAGCAGTTCTTC; CDR3 protein: CASSWSSGSYVEQFF; D gene: TRBD2; V gene: TRBV27; J gene: TRBJ2-1; clone size: NA
CDR3 DNA: TGTGCCAGCAGTCCAGGGCCCGAAAAACTGTTTTTT; CDR3 protein: CASSPGPEKLFF; D gene: NA; V gene: TRBV7-8; J gene: TRBJ1-4; clone size: NA
CDR3 DNA: TGTGCCAGCAGTTTGCTGACAGGGGGCCGCTCTGGGGCCAACGTCCTGACTTTC; CDR3 protein: CASSLLTGGRSGANVLTF; D gene: TRBD1; V gene: TRBV27; J gene: TRBJ2-6; clone size: NA
CDR3 DNA: TGTGCCAGCAGCTCCCCCCTCGACAGGCGGCAGTTCTTC; CDR3 protein: CASSSPLDRRQFF; D gene: NA; V gene: TRBV28; J gene: TRBJ2-1; clone size: NA
CDR3 DNA: TGTGCCAGCAGCCTTCGAAGACCGGGACAGGGGGACTACGAGCAGTACTTC; CDR3 protein: CASSLRRPGQGDYEQYF; D gene: TRBD1; V gene: TRBV14; J gene: TRBJ2-7; clone size: once
CDR3 DNA: TGCGCCAGCAGCTCCCAAAATATCGCAGGCGAGCAGTACTTC; CDR3 protein: CASSSQNIAGEQYF; D gene: NA; V gene: TRBV5-1; J gene: TRBJ2-7; clone size: NA
CDR3 DNA: TGTGCCAGCAGCTTGGGGACAGTAACTCCCTACGAGCAGTACTTC; CDR3 protein: CASSLGTVTPYEQYF; D gene: NA; V gene: TRBV5-5; J gene: TRBJ2-7; clone size: NA
CDR3 DNA: TGTGCCAGCAGCTTATCCGGGGCCTACGAGCAGTACTTC; CDR3 protein: CASSLSGAYEQYF; D gene: NA; V gene: TRBV13; J gene: TRBJ2-7; clone size: NA
CDR3 DNA: TGTGCCAGTAGTAGCGGGAGGCACTCCCTCTCCTACGAGCAGTACTTC; CDR3 protein: CASSSGRHSLSYEQYF; D gene: TRBD2; V gene: TRBV19; J gene: TRBJ2-7; clone size: NA
CDR3 DNA: TGCGCCAGCAGCTGGTCGAGATCGGGAGGTGGGGAGACCCAGTACTTC; CDR3 protein: CASSWSRSGGGETQYF; D gene: TRBD2; V gene: TRBV5-1; J gene: TRBJ2-5; clone size: NA
CDR3 DNA: TGCAGCGCTGAACTGGAGACCCAGTACTTC; CDR3 protein: CSAELETQYF; D gene: NA; V gene: TRBV29-1; J gene: TRBJ2-5; clone size: NA
CDR3 DNA: TGCGCCAGCGCAGGGTTGAGCACAGATACGCAGTATTTT; CDR3 protein: CASAGLSTDTQYF; D gene: NA; V gene: TRBV5-1; J gene: TRBJ2-3; clone size: once
CDR3 DNA: TGTGCCAGCAGTGCTGGACATCTTTCGCCGAACGCTAACTATGGCTACACCTTC; CDR3 protein: CASSAGHLSPNANYGYTF; D gene: NA; V gene: TRBV25-1; J gene: TRBJ1-2; clone size: NA
CDR3 DNA: TGTGCCAGCAGTGATTTGGCGGGAGGCGGCACAGATACGCAGTATTTT; CDR3 protein: CASSDLAGGGTDTQYF; D gene: TRBD2; V gene: TRBV6-4; J gene: TRBJ2-3; clone size: NA
CDR3 DNA: TGTGCCAGCAGTGAAAGCTTCAGGGGGCTGGGGTACGAGCAGTACTTC; CDR3 protein: CASSESFRGLGYEQYF; D gene: TRBD1; V gene: TRBV6-1; J gene: TRBJ2-7; clone size: NA
CDR3 DNA: TGTGCCAGCAGCCAAGGGGTGGTAGCGGGGGCCTACGAGCAGTACTTC; CDR3 protein: CASSQGVVAGAYEQYF; D gene: TRBD2; V gene: TRBV4-2; J gene: TRBJ2-7; clone size: NA
CDR3 DNA: TGTGCCAGTAGTATGAGGGGGCAAGAGACCCAGTACTTC; CDR3 protein: CASSMRGQETQYF; D gene: NA; V gene: TRBV19; J gene: TRBJ2-5; clone size: NA
CDR3 DNA: TGTGCCAGCAGCCACGGGACAGGGAGCGATCAGCCCCAGCATTTT; CDR3 protein: CASSHGTGSDQPQHF; D gene: TRBD1; V gene: TRBV11-2; J gene: TRBJ1-5; clone size: NA
CDR3 DNA: TGTGCCAGCAGCCCAGGACTAGGCGAGCAGTACTTC; CDR3 protein: CASSPGLGEQYF; D gene: TRBD2; V gene: TRBV7-9; J gene: TRBJ2-7; clone size: once
CDR3 DNA: TGTGCCAGCAGCTACCGATTCTTGGAAGAGACCCAGTACTTC; CDR3 protein: CASSYRFLEETQYF; D gene: NA; V gene: TRBV28; J gene: TRBJ2-5; clone size: NA
CDR3 DNA: TGTGCCAGCAGCTTAGGTATCCTAGCGGAAGATGTGACCTACGAGCAGTACTTC; CDR3 protein: CASSLGILAEDVTYEQYF; D gene: TRBD2; V gene: TRBV7-6; J gene: TRBJ2-7; clone size: NA
CDR3 DNA: TGTGCCAGCAGTATGTTAGCCCCAGGGTCTACTAACTATGGCTACACCTTC; CDR3 protein: CASSMLAPGSTNYGYTF; D gene: NA; V gene: TRBV27; J gene: TRBJ1-2; clone size: once
CDR3 DNA: TGTGCCACCCGGGGGGGGAATGAGCAGTTCTTC; CDR3 protein: CATRGGNEQFF; D gene: TRBD2; V gene: TRBV2; J gene: TRBJ2-1; clone size: once
CDR3 DNA: TGTGCCAGCAGCGCCTCTAGCGGGAGGGCCATTTCTCCCTACAATGAGCAGTTCTTC; CDR3 protein: CASSASSGRAISPYNEQFF; D gene: TRBD2; V gene: TRBV7-2; J gene: TRBJ2-1; clone size: NA
CDR3 DNA: TGTGCCAGCAGCTTACAGGGGGCTGGGGCCAACGTCCTGACTTTC; CDR3 protein: CASSLQGAGANVLTF; D gene: TRBD1; V gene: TRBV7-6; J gene: TRBJ2-6; clone size: NA
CDR3 DNA: TGTGCCAGCAGTTACGGCACCTACGAGCAGTACTTC; CDR3 protein: CASSYGTYEQYF; D gene: NA; V gene: TRBV6-6; J gene: TRBJ2-7; clone size: NA
CDR3 DNA: TGTGCCAGCAGCAAGGGAGACGGAGATACGCAGTATTTT; CDR3 protein: CASSKGDGDTQYF; D gene: NA; V gene: TRBV21-1; J gene: TRBJ2-3; clone size: NA
CDR3 DNA: TGCGCCAGCTGGGGACAGGGCACCGGGGAGCTGTTTTTT; CDR3 protein: CASWGQGTGELFF; D gene: TRBD1; V gene: TRBV5-1; J gene: TRBJ2-2; clone size: NA
CDR3 DNA: TGTGCCAGCAGCTTGCGCGGGAGTATAGATACGCAGTATTTT; CDR3 protein: CASSLRGSIDTQYF; D gene: TRBD2; V gene: TRBV5-4; J gene: TRBJ2-3; clone size: once
CDR3 DNA: TGTGCCAGCAGCTCTGGTGGACTAGCGGGAGGAACGGCAGATACGCAGTATTTT; CDR3 protein: CASSSGGLAGGTADTQYF; D gene: TRBD2; V gene: TRBV5-4; J gene: TRBJ2-3; clone size: once
CDR3 DNA: TGTGCCAGCAGCGCCCAGGGGTCTAGAAGCACAGATACGCAGTATTTT; CDR3 protein: CASSAQGSRSTDTQYF; D gene: NA; V gene: TRBV9; J gene: TRBJ2-3; clone size: NA
CDR3 DNA: TGTGCCAGCAGCTGGGAGGGCAATACCGGGGAGCTGTTTTTT; CDR3 protein: CASSWEGNTGELFF; D gene: TRBD2; V gene: TRBV2; J gene: TRBJ2-2; clone size: NA
CDR3 DNA: TGTGCCAGCAGTGAGGGGGTCGGACGGGAGGTACACAATGAGCAGTTCTTC; CDR3 protein: CASSEGVGREVHNEQFF; D gene: TRBD2; V gene: TRBV2; J gene: TRBJ2-1; clone size: NA